This T cell receptor (beta chain) was retrieved from a study of blood T cell repertoires in COVID-19. CDR3 length: 14 amino acids. The V gene lost 4 bases and the J gene lost 7 bases, with 14 bases spanning the gap. Germline loops: CDR1 MGHDK, CDR2 SYGVNS. This clone was seen only a few times. Original processing notes: Reference gene primer amplification gave nucleated cell count estimates. Only in-frame clones appear in the TCRdb table, and some are missing; sequencing was by immunoSEQ multiplex PCR. That table is the source of V, J and clone size, and D and trimming were worked out from the DNA. The repertoire holds about 76,000 clones, with 75% to 90% as singletons.

The chain is built from TRBV25-1 and TRBJ1-5; D uncertain. Sequenced: peripheral blood. The TCR sequence derives from a human donor in a cohort sampled during active COVID-19. The CDR3 nucleotides are TGTGCCAGCAGTGCCCCTGGGAGTGGCCAGCCCCAGCATTTT. Amino acid sequence: CASSAPGSGQPQHF.